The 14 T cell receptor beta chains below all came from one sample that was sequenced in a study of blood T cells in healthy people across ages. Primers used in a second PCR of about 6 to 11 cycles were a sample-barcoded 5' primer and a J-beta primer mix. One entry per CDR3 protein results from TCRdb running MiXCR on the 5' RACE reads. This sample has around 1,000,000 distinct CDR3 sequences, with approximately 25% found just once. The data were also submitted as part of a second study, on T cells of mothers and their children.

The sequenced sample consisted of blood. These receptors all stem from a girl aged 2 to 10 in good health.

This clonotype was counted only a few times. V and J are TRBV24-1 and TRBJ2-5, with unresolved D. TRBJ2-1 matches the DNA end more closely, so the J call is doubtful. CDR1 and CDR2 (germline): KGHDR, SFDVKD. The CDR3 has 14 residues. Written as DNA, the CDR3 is TGTGCCACCAGTTTAAGTATCTTAGAGTCGAAGCAGTTCTTC. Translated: CATSLSILESKQFF.

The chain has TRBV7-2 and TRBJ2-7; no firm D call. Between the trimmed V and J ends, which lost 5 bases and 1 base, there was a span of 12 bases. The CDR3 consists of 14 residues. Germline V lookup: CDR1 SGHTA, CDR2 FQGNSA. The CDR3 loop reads CASSPGRDSYEQYF. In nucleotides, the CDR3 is TGTGCCAGCAGCCCTGGTAGGGATTCCTACGAGCAGTACTTC.

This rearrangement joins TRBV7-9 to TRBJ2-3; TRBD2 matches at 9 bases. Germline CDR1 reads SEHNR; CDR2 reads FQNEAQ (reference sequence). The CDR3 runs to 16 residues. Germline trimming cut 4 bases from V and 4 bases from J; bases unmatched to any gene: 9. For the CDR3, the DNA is TGTGCCAGCAGCTCGAGACTAGCGGAGTTGCCAGATACGCAGTATTTT. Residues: CASSSRLAELPDTQYF.

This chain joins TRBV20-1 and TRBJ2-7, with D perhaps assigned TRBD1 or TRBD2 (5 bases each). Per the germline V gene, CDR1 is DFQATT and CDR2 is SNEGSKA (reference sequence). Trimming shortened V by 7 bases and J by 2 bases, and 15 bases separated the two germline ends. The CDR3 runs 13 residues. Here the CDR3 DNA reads TGCAGTGTCCGAGGGGCCGGGGCCTACGAGCAGTACTTC. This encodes CSVRGAGAYEQYF.

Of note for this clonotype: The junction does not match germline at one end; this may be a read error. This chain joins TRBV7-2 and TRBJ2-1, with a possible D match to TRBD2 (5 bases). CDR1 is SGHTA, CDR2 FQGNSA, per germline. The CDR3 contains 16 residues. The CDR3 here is CASSSAPPLAKTGLYF. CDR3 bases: TGTGCCAGCAGCTCGGCGCCACCATTAGCGAAAACCGGGCTGTACTTC.

CDR3 loop: CASSLVLSEGEQYF. CDR3 DNA sequence: TGCGCCAGCAGCTTGGTACTCTCGGAAGGGGAGCAGTACTTC. The genes are TRBV5-1 and TRBJ2-7; unclear D gene. Trimming took off 0 bases at V and 7 bases at J, with 14 bases between the two ends. The CDR3 has 14 amino acids. Germline CDR1 reads SGHRS; CDR2 reads YFSETQ.

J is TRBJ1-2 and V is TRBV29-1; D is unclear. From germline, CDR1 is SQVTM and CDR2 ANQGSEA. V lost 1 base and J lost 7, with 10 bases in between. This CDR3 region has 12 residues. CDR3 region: CSVEAGLLGYTF. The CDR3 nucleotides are TGCAGCGTTGAAGCGGGTTTACTTGGCTACACCTTC.

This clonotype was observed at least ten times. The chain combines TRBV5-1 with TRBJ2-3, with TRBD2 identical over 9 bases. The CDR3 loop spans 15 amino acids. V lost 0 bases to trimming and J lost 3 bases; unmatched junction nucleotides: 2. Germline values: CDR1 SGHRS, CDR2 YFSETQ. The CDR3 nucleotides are TGCGCCAGCAGCTTGGTAGCGGGAGCAACAGATACGCAGTATTTT. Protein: CASSLVAGATDTQYF.

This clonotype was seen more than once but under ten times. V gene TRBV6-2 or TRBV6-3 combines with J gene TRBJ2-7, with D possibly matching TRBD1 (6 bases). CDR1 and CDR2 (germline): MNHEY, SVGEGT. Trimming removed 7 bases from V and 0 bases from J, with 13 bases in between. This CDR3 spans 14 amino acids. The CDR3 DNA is TGTGCCAGCATGCCAGGGGAGAGCTCCTACGAGCAGTACTTC. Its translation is CASMPGESSYEQYF.

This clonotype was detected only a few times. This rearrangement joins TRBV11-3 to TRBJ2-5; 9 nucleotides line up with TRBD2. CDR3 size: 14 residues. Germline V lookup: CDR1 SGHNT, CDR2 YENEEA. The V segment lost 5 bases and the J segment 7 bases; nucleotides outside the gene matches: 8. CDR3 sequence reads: CASSPGLALATQYF. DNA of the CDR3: TGTGCCAGCAGCCCGGGACTAGCCTTAGCGACCCAGTACTTC.

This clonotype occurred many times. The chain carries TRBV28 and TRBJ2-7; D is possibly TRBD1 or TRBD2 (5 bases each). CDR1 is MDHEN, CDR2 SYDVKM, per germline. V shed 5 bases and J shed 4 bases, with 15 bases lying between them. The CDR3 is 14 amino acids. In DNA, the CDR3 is TGTGCCAGCAGTAGTGCAGGGCCGGGATACGAGCAGTACTTC. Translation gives CASSSAGPGYEQYF.

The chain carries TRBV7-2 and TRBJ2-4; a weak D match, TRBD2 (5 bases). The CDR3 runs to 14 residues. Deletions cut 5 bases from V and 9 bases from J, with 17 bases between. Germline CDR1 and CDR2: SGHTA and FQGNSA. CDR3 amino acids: CASSPRTASSIQYF. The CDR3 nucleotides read TGTGCCAGCAGCCCTCGGACTGCAAGCTCCATTCAGTACTTC.

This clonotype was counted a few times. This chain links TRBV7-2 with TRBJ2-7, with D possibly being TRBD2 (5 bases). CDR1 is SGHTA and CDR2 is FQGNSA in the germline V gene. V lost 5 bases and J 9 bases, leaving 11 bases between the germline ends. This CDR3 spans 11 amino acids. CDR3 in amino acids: CASSPSEVQYF. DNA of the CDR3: TGTGCCAGCAGCCCGTCGGAGGTGCAGTACTTC.

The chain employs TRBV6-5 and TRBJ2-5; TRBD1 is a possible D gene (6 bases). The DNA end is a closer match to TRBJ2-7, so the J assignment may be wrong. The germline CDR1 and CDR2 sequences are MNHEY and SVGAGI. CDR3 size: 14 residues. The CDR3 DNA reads TGTGCCAGCAGGGCGTCGACAGGCTCCTACGAGCAGTACTTC. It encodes CASRASTGSYEQYF.